The 24 T cell receptor beta chains presented below share a single source sample, sequenced in a study of CD8 T cells in Susac syndrome. RNA was extracted with the RNeasy kit, and a quantity of about 0.45 to 1 ug was reverse transcribed using random hexamers. One entry per CDR3 protein, called by TCRdb with MiXCR from the immunoSEQ multiplex PCR reads. There are roughly 60,000 distinct CDR3 sequences in the sample; around nine tenths occur only once, and approximately 0.21% lies in the top ten. Sequenced input: CD8+ T cells from PBMCs. The receptor source for this set is a human donor in good health.

Of note for this clonotype: It is unclear where the CDR3 begins or ends on the DNA, so no DNA is shown, and the CDR3 is as TCRdb lists it. This chain joins TRBV14 and TRBJ2-7; TRBD1 was called by the table and not checked on the DNA. The CDR3 is 16 residues long, ends included. The germline V gene has CDR1 SGHDN and CDR2 FVKESK. The CDR3 spells CASSFGPGDYAYEQYF.

The chain carries TRBV9 and TRBJ2-2; D not certain. V dropped 4 bases and J dropped 0 bases, with 16 bases sitting between them. Germline V CDR1 and CDR2: SGDLS, YYNGEE. The CDR3 runs to 17 residues. Here the CDR3 DNA reads TGTGCCAGCAGCTCCCACGGTCGATCCACGAACACCGGGGAGCTGTTTTTT. Protein: CASSSHGRSTNTGELFF.

The V and J genes are TRBV5-1 and TRBJ1-1, with 7 bases lining up with TRBD1. The CDR3 is 16 residues long. J gave up 2 bases and V 4 bases, and 11 bases lay outside the gene matches. The germline V gene encodes CDR1 SGHRS and CDR2 YFSETQ. This CDR3 reads CASSTDWTGPNTEAFF. The CDR3 coding sequence is TGCGCCAGCAGCACCGACTGGACAGGTCCTAACACTGAAGCTTTCTTT. Full variable domain (remainder filled in from reference TRBV5-1 and TRBJ1-1): KAGVTQTPRYLIKTRGQQVTLSCSPISGHRSVSWYQQTPGQGLQFLFEYFSETQRNKGNFPGRFSGRQFSNSRSEMNVSTLELGDSALYLCASSTDWTGPNTEAFFGQGTRLTVV.

J is TRBJ2-3 and V is TRBV18; TRBD2 is a possible D gene (6 bases). This CDR3 spans 14 amino acids. V was clipped by 4 bases and J by 3 bases, with 11 bases between them. CDR1 KGHSH and CDR2 LQKENI come from the germline V gene. DNA for the CDR3: TGTGCCAGCTCACTAGGACGGGAGACAGATACGCAGTATTTT. Protein sequence: CASSLGRETDTQYF.

The chain couples TRBV12-3 or TRBV12-4 to TRBJ2-1, with D tentatively TRBD1 (5 bases). CDR3 length: 13 amino acids. V dropped 3 bases and J dropped 8 bases, with 11 bases sitting between them. The CDR3 loop reads CASSLGLRDEQFF. In DNA, the CDR3 is TGTGCCAGCAGTTTGGGGCTACGGGATGAGCAGTTCTTC.

The DNA of the CDR3 is TGTGCCAGCAGCTCCCAGTCGTGGGCCTCCTACGAGCAGTACTTC. This gives the protein CASSSQSWASYEQYF. V usage is TRBV7-9 and J usage is TRBJ2-7; D uncertain. Per the germline V gene, CDR1 is SEHNR and CDR2 is FQNEAQ (reference sequence). The germline V and J ends were trimmed by 4 bases and 0 bases, with 13 bases remaining between them. CDR3 length equals 15 residues.

The chain recombines TRBV2 with TRBJ2-2; D may be TRBD2 (6 bases). The CDR3 length is 16 residues. Germline lookup yields CDR1 SNHLY and CDR2 FYNNEI. The ends were cut back, 5 bases at V and 0 bases at J, with 13 bases in the middle. The CDR3 loop reads CASSFSGSSNTGELFF. The CDR3 nucleotides are TGTGCCAGCAGTTTCTCCGGGAGCTCGAACACCGGGGAGCTGTTTTTT.

The rearrangement uses TRBV20-1 and TRBJ1-2, with a possible D match to TRBD1 (5 bases). The CDR3 spans 13 residues. With 3 bases removed from V and 3 bases from J, the gap between germline ends came to 11 bases. Germline V CDR1 and CDR2: DFQATT, SNEGSKA (reference sequence). The CDR3 DNA reads TGCAGTGCTAGGGGGGTTATCGACTATGGCTACACCTTC. It codes for CSARGVIDYGYTF.

The chain couples TRBV12-3 or TRBV12-4 to TRBJ1-5; the D is unclear. The V gene lost 0 bases and the J gene lost 3 bases, with 6 bases spanning the gap. CDR3 length: 14 residues. The CDR3 region has the DNA TGTGCCAGCAGTTTAGCGGCGTTCAATCAGCCCCAGCATTTT. Translated: CASSLAAFNQPQHF.

V gene TRBV19 combines with J gene TRBJ2-1; D uncertain. Germline CDR1 and CDR2: LNHDA and SQIVND (reference sequence). Trimming cost V 1 base and J 2 bases, with 6 bases left between them. CDR3 length equals 14 residues. DNA for the CDR3: TGTGCCAGTAGTATAGCCCGGGCCTACAATGAGCAGTTCTTC. Translation gives CASSIARAYNEQFF.

The V call is TRBV4-2, the J call TRBJ2-2; TRBD1 matches at 10 bases. Germline-derived CDR1 and CDR2 are LGHNA and YNFKEQ. The CDR3 has 17 amino acids. Germline trimming cut 1 base from V and 7 bases from J; bases unmatched to any gene: 9. The CDR3 DNA is TGTGCCAGCAGCCAAGTAGGGGGACAGGGGCTCGGCGGGGAGCTGTTTTTT. Its protein product is CASSQVGGQGLGGELFF.

This clonotype was seen only a few times. A junction end diverges from the germline sequence, so it may reflect a read error. The chain couples TRBV20-1 to TRBJ1-4, with a possible D match to TRBD1 (5 bases). The V gene's germline CDR1 is DFQATT and CDR2 SNEGSKA (reference sequence). This CDR3 has 15 amino acids. CDR3 sequence: CSARKGTALNEKLFF. In DNA, the CDR3 is TGCAGTGCTAGAAAAGGGACGGCGCTTAATGAAAAGCTGTTTTTT.

The chain employs TRBV27 and TRBJ2-7, with D unclear. CDR3 length: 14 amino acids. Trimming took 2 bases from V and 0 from J, leaving 8 bases between them. Per the germline V gene, CDR1 is MNHEY and CDR2 is SMNVEV (reference sequence). In DNA, the CDR3 is TGTGCCAGCAGTTTAAGCGTAGGCTCCTACGAGCAGTACTTC. This gives the protein CASSLSVGSYEQYF.

This chain uses TRBV19 with TRBJ2-7; 8 nucleotides agree with TRBD1. Germline V gene sequence: CDR1 LNHDA, CDR2 SQIVND (reference sequence). This CDR3 is built from 15 residues. Germline trimming cut 5 bases from V and 1 base from J; bases unmatched to any gene: 7. The CDR3 DNA sequence: TGTGCCAGTAGTTACGCCGGACAGGGATCCTACGAGCAGTACTTC. This translates into CASSYAGQGSYEQYF.

The chain uses TRBV9 and TRBJ2-1; 9 nucleotides line up with TRBD1. V was pared by 0 bases and J by 8 bases, with 3 bases of the junction left unmatched. The germline gives CDR1 SGDLS, CDR2 YYNGEE. The CDR3 sequence is 14 residues long. The CDR3 nucleotides are TGTGCCAGCAGCGTAGACAGGGGGCCCGATGAGCAGTTCTTC. Translating it yields CASSVDRGPDEQFF.

The chain couples TRBV21-1 to TRBJ1-5; the D call in the table, TRBD1, was not verified against the DNA. TRBV21-1 is flagged as a pseudogene. The CDR3 consists of 17 residues. The CDR3 loop is CASSAPTNQYSNQPQHF. Here the CDR3 DNA reads TGTGCCAGCAGCGCCCCAACCAACCAGTATAGCAATCAGCCCCAGCATTTT.

V gene TRBV12-3 or TRBV12-4 combines with J gene TRBJ2-5; D tentatively reads TRBD1 or TRBD2 (5 bases each). The germline V and J ends were trimmed by 6 bases and 5 bases, with 13 bases remaining between them. This CDR3 has 13 residues. CDR3 protein: CASRLGDLETQYF. The DNA for the CDR3 is TGTGCCAGCAGATTGGGGGACCTCGAGACCCAGTACTTC.

The genes are TRBV3-1 and TRBJ1-6; D is perhaps TRBD1 (5 bases). The V end was cut by 0 bases, the J end by 8 bases, with 17 bases between. The CDR3 totals 17 residues. Germline V gene data show CDR1 as LGHDT and CDR2 as YNNKEL (reference sequence). The CDR3 loop reads CASSQEDGTYRDSPLHF. In DNA, the CDR3 is TGTGCCAGCAGCCAAGAGGACGGGACCTACAGAGATTCACCCCTCCACTTT.

The chain joins TRBV20-1 to TRBJ2-5; TRBD1 is a possible D gene (6 bases). V lost 4 bases to trimming and J lost 3 bases, with 21 bases between them. There are 16 residues in the CDR3. Germline V CDR1 and CDR2: DFQATT, SNEGSKA (reference sequence). Here the CDR3 DNA reads TGCAGTGCTACCCCGGCGGACAGCCCCAGGGAAGAGACCCAGTACTTC. It specifies CSATPADSPREETQYF.

This rearrangement joins TRBV6-5 to TRBJ2-1; D is possibly TRBD1 (6 bases). There are 14 residues in the CDR3. Germline CDR1 reads MNHEY; CDR2 reads SVGAGI. V lost 0 bases to trimming and J lost 9 bases, with 12 bases between them. In DNA form, the CDR3 reads TGTGCCAGCAGTTACTCGGTAGGGGGAAGTGAGCAGTTCTTC. It yields the protein CASSYSVGGSEQFF.

The gene calls are TRBV12-3 or TRBV12-4 and TRBJ1-1; 7 positions agree with TRBD1. The V and J ends lost 3 bases and 4 bases, in that order; junction bases with no gene match: 2. This CDR3 is built from 13 residues. CDR3 sequence (DNA): TGTGCCAGCAGTTTCGCAGGGGGCACTGAAGCTTTCTTT. Its protein is CASSFAGGTEAFF.

Only one count was recorded for this clonotype. The chain couples TRBV7-3 to TRBJ2-7; D is tentatively TRBD1 or TRBD2 (5 bases each). Germline CDR1 is SGHTA and CDR2 is FQGTGA. The V and J ends lost 5 bases and 5 bases respectively, with 22 bases between them. This CDR3 region has 16 residues. The CDR3 nucleotides read TGTGCCAGCAGCCCCAACCCGGGACGGCATTACAACGAGCAGTACTTC. This sequence encodes CASSPNPGRHYNEQYF. Variable domain in full (rest from reference TRBV7-3 and TRBJ2-7): GAGVSQTPSNKVTEKGKYVELRCDPISGHTALYWYRQSLGQGPEFLIYFQGTGAADDSGLPNDRFFAVRPEGSVSTLKIQRTERGDSAVYLCASSPNPGRHYNEQYFGPGTRLTVT.

J is TRBJ2-7 and V is TRBV20-1, with 7 bases matching TRBD1. This CDR3 contains 14 residues. CDR1 is DFQATT and CDR2 is SNEGSKA in the germline V gene (reference sequence). With V trimmed by 6 bases and J by 0 bases, 8 bases remained unmatched. The CDR3 DNA reads as TGCAGTGCCACAGGACAGGACAACTCCTACGAGCAGTACTTC. It translates to CSATGQDNSYEQYF.

The rearrangement joins TRBV7-6 to TRBJ2-5; maybe TRBD1 (6 bases). V gave up 1 base and J gave up 5 bases, with 17 bases separating them. Germline V gives CDR1 SGHVS, CDR2 FNYEAQ. There are 16 residues in the CDR3. The CDR3 DNA is TGTGCCAGCAGCTTAGATACAGGGAAGGTGTTGGAGACCCAGTACTTC. Protein: CASSLDTGKVLETQYF.